This T cell receptor beta chain was recovered during a study of T cell repertoires in cytomegalovirus infection. Study background: The authors used CMV epitopes that were HLA-C-restricted (recently identified) and HLA-B-restricted (well studied). TCR beta signatures that were public indicated CMV infection and matching HLA type. Broader study findings: Within the response measured ex vivo, HLA-C-restricted CMV-specific TCR beta clonotypes were dominant.

Details on this clonotype: What it binds is unknown.

MiXCR, run by TCRdb on the reads, gives a single entry per CDR3 protein. The data hold 650,000 to 900,000 distinct CDR3 sequences, with over 25% observed a single time. Trimming left V 6 bases short and J 4 bases short, with 13 bases between. CDR1 is MNHEY and CDR2 is SMNVEV in the germline V gene (reference sequence). CDR3 size: 13 residues. J is TRBJ2-7 and V is TRBV27, with D unresolved. This specimen consisted of cultured CD8+ T cells from PBMCs, obtained from culture after CMV antigen stimulation. This receptor was taken from a human donor in good health (CMV status not recorded). Some clones in this sample may be carry-over from other donors' samples. CDR3 sequence (DNA): TGTGCCAGCAGCCCCGCCAGCAGGTACGAGCAGTACGTC. Translating it yields CASSPASRYEQYV.